One and the same sample provided the 4 T cell receptor beta chains below, sequenced in a study of cytomegalovirus exposure and HLA in healthy donors. The PCR ran on 60 Vbeta and 13 Jbeta primers. Sequencing used immunoSEQ multiplex PCR; TCRdb keeps in-frame clones, though not all of them. The table records over 150,000 clones, roughly three quarters of them present only once. Sequencing used PBMCs. The receptor set was obtained from a man between 18 and 35 years old in good health and CMV-seropositive.

V gene TRBV27 combines with J gene TRBJ2-3; 7 nucleotides agree with TRBD2. Trimming at V came to 1 base and at J to 2 bases, leaving 6 bases not matched to a gene. CDR1 MNHEY and CDR2 SMNVEV come from the germline V gene (reference sequence). The CDR3 length is 16 residues. In nucleotides, the CDR3 is TGTGCCAGCAGTTTATTACCAGCGGGAACCACAGATACGCAGTATTTT. This gives the protein CASSLLPAGTTDTQYF.

The chain uses TRBV11-2 and TRBJ1-1, with D hard to call. This CDR3 region has 17 residues. Germline V gene data show CDR1 as SGHAT and CDR2 as FQNNGV. Trimming stripped 0 bases from V and 1 base from J, with 15 bases between. The CDR3 coding sequence is TGTGCCAGCAGCTTAGATAAGTGGCCGCTAGCGAACACTGAAGCTTTCTTT. As protein: CASSLDKWPLANTEAFF.

This chain connects TRBV7-3 to TRBJ2-2; TRBD2 agrees at 7 bases. Germline values: CDR1 SGHTA, CDR2 FQGTGA. V was clipped by 1 base and J by 1 base; unmatched bases: 3. The CDR3 is 16 amino acids. The CDR3 is CASSLMGGGNTGELFF. The CDR3 nucleotides are TGTGCCAGCAGCTTAATGGGCGGGGGGAACACCGGGGAGCTGTTTTTT.

The V call is TRBV11-3, the J call TRBJ1-4, with 8 positions matching TRBD1. CDR3 length: 13 residues. The V segment lost 5 bases and the J segment 8 bases; nucleotides outside the gene matches: 4. Germline CDR1 and CDR2: SGHNT and YENEEA. CDR3 loop: CASSPGQGEKLFF. The CDR3 bases are TGTGCCAGCAGCCCAGGACAGGGCGAAAAACTGTTTTTT.